One and the same sample provided the 19 T cell receptor beta chains below, sequenced in a study of cytomegalovirus exposure and HLA in healthy donors. Clones were read by immunoSEQ multiplex PCR, and TCRdb kept only the in-frame ones, dropping some. In the table there are about 400,000 clones, roughly 89% of which are singletons. What was sequenced was PBMCs. The source of these receptors is a woman between 18 and 29 years old in good health and CMV-seronegative.

The chain combines TRBV5-4 with TRBJ1-1, with 11 bases aligning to TRBD1. Trimming at V came to 2 bases and at J to 5 bases, leaving 5 bases not matched to a gene. This CDR3 contains 15 residues. Germline assignment: CDR1 SGHNT and CDR2 YYREEE (reference sequence). Here the CDR3 DNA reads TGTGCCAGCAGCTTCCCCGGGACAGGGGGAACTGAAGCTTTCTTT. Protein product: CASSFPGTGGTEAFF.

The genes are TRBV29-1 and TRBJ1-1, with D perhaps matching TRBD1 (6 bases). The V gene's germline CDR1 is SQVTM and CDR2 ANQGSEA. Trimming cost V 7 bases and J 3 bases, with 15 bases left between them. The CDR3 is 13 amino acids. In DNA, the CDR3 is TGCAGCGCCCGAGGGGGGGGGTACACTGAAGCTTTCTTT. The encoded protein is CSARGGGYTEAFF.

CDR3 protein: CASSSLSGSGNEQFF. The CDR3 DNA is TGTGCCAGCAGCTCCCTGAGTGGGAGCGGCAATGAGCAGTTCTTC. The chain couples TRBV7-8 to TRBJ2-1; tentatively, D is TRBD2 (5 bases). Trimming shortened V by 4 bases and J by 6 bases, and 16 bases separated the two germline ends. Germline V gene data show CDR1 as SGHVS and CDR2 as FQNEAQ. There are 15 residues in the CDR3.

The rearrangement uses TRBV6-4 and TRBJ2-7; tentative D call: TRBD1 (5 bases). The length of the CDR3 is 13 residues. V shed 0 bases and J shed 2 bases, with 5 bases lying between them. The germline V gene has CDR1 MRHNA and CDR2 SNTAGT. Here the CDR3 reads CASSDSDTYEQYF. For the CDR3, the DNA is TGTGCCAGCAGTGACTCGGACACCTACGAGCAGTACTTC.

This chain joins TRBV5-1 and TRBJ1-1; 7 bases fit TRBD1. J was trimmed by 4 bases and V by 3 bases; bases with no gene match: 3. The CDR3 runs 13 residues. Germline values: CDR1 SGHRS, CDR2 YFSETQ. The CDR3 region has the DNA TGCGCCAGCAGCTACAGGGGAGCCACTGAAGCTTTCTTT. Translation gives CASSYRGATEAFF.

V usage is TRBV2 and J usage is TRBJ1-5, with D unresolved. This CDR3 has 14 residues. V was pared by 4 bases and J by 0 bases, with 7 bases between. Germline V lookup: CDR1 SNHLY, CDR2 FYNNEI. The CDR3 DNA sequence: TGTGCCAGCAGTGGGGCCATTAGCAATCAGCCCCAGCATTTT. This sequence encodes CASSGAISNQPQHF.

The chain combines TRBV4-1 with TRBJ1-3; 8 nucleotides line up with TRBD1. The CDR3 extends over 14 amino acids. The J segment lost 2 bases and the V segment lost 4 bases, leaving 1 base of the junction unmatched. Germline values: CDR1 MGHRA, CDR2 YSYEKL. For the CDR3, the DNA is TGCGCCAGCAGCCCGACAGGGGCTGGAAACACCATATATTTT. Translation: CASSPTGAGNTIYF.

This clone was detected only a few times. The rearrangement links TRBV7-2 to TRBJ2-7; D call uncertain. V was shortened by 0 bases and J by 1 base, with 7 bases between the two germline ends. This CDR3 comprises 14 residues. Germline CDR1 reads SGHTA; CDR2 reads FQGNSA. Here the CDR3 DNA reads TGTGCCAGCAGCTTAGCTAGAGGATCCTACGAGCAGTACTTC. This codes for CASSLARGSYEQYF.

This clone has only one observation. V gene TRBV10-2 combines with J gene TRBJ1-5, with 7 bases identical to TRBD1. The CDR3 has 15 residues. J lost 8 bases, V lost 0 bases, and 7 bases had no gene match. CDR1 is WSHSY, CDR2 SAAADI, per germline. Here the CDR3 DNA reads TGCGCCAGCAGTGAGTCCAGGGGGGTAGCAGAGCCCCAGCATTTT. It encodes CASSESRGVAEPQHF.

V usage is TRBV15 and J usage is TRBJ2-3; the match to TRBD2 covers 11 bases. Germline trimming cut 4 bases from V and 0 bases from J; bases unmatched to any gene: 6. The CDR3 is 17 residues long. The germline gives CDR1 LNHNV, CDR2 YYDKDF (reference sequence). CDR3 DNA sequence: TGTGCCACCAGCATAGCTAGCGGGAGGCCTAGCACAGATACGCAGTATTTT. Amino acid sequence: CATSIASGRPSTDTQYF.

V usage is TRBV11-2 and J usage is TRBJ2-5; maybe TRBD2 (6 bases). V was trimmed by 5 bases and J by 7 bases, leaving 23 bases between them. The CDR3 contains 16 residues. Looked up from germline, CDR1 is SGHAT and CDR2 is FQNNGV. The CDR3 sequence is CASSVGLFGAVPTQYF. The CDR3 nucleotides read TGTGCCAGCAGCGTCGGACTATTCGGCGCAGTGCCGACCCAGTACTTC.

With respect to this clone: The same CDR3 arises from other DNA sequences in this sample as well. This chain connects TRBV30 to TRBJ1-5, with 9 bases aligning to TRBD1. J was trimmed by 6 bases and V by 3 bases; bases with no gene match: 3. This CDR3 is 13 amino acids long. The V gene's germline CDR1 is GTSNPN and CDR2 SVGIG (reference sequence). The CDR3 region has the DNA TGTGCCTGGAGCCGACAGGGGGGTCAGCCCCAGCATTTT. It specifies CAWSRQGGQPQHF.

This chain joins TRBV28 and TRBJ2-2, with D hard to call. Trimming removed 2 bases at V and 3 bases at J, with 4 bases between. Germline lookup yields CDR1 MDHEN and CDR2 SYDVKM. This CDR3 region has 13 residues. The CDR3 region is CASSLPDTGELFF. The CDR3 nucleotides are TGTGCCAGCAGTTTACCGGACACCGGGGAGCTGTTTTTT.

This chain connects TRBV12-5 to TRBJ1-1, with a weak D call TRBD1 (5 bases). This CDR3 has 21 residues. CDR1 is LGHNT and CDR2 is FRNRAP in the germline V gene. The V end was cut by 2 bases, the J end by 3 bases, with 31 bases between. The CDR3 region has the DNA TGTGCTAGTGGTTTGTCACGATTAAAAGGACCTGAGGCTCGGGGGGACACTGAAGCTTTCTTT. Encoded protein: CASGLSRLKGPEARGDTEAFF.

This clone came up a few times. This sequence joins TRBV4-1 and TRBJ1-3; D gene uncertain. Trimming pared 1 base from V and 0 bases from J, leaving 13 bases between. Germline assignment: CDR1 MGHRA and CDR2 YSYEKL. This CDR3 is 17 amino acids long. The CDR3 DNA reads TGCGCCAGCAGCCAAGTAGATATGGGCCTCTCTGGAAACACCATATATTTT. It specifies CASSQVDMGLSGNTIYF.

The V and J genes are TRBV28 and TRBJ1-6; the D is unclear. Germline V lookup: CDR1 MDHEN, CDR2 SYDVKM. The CDR3 has 15 residues. V lost 1 base to trimming and J lost 9 bases, with 13 bases between them. CDR3 amino acids: CASSLSWAFGSPLHF. CDR3 DNA sequence: TGTGCCAGCAGTTTATCATGGGCCTTTGGTTCACCCCTCCACTTT.

The rearrangement joins TRBV5-1 to TRBJ1-3; the D is unclear. Between the trimmed V and J ends, which lost 0 bases and 0 bases, there was a span of 10 bases. The germline CDR1 and CDR2 sequences are SGHRS and YFSETQ. The CDR3 covers 16 residues. CDR3 protein: CASSLASAASGNTIYF. The CDR3 DNA sequence: TGCGCCAGCAGCTTGGCCTCTGCGGCCTCTGGAAACACCATATATTTT.

This clone was detected a few times. V gene TRBV27 combines with J gene TRBJ1-6, with 9 bases fitting TRBD1. V lost 5 bases, J lost 9 bases, and 8 bases stayed unmatched. Germline lookup yields CDR1 MNHEY and CDR2 SMNVEV (reference sequence). The CDR3 runs to 15 residues. The CDR3 reads CASSMDRGELSPLHF. CDR3 in DNA: TGTGCCAGCAGTATGGACAGGGGTGAGCTTTCACCCCTCCACTTT.

This clone was counted a single time. The chain joins TRBV5-1 to TRBJ2-7; D not resolved. Trimming pared 1 base from V and 5 bases from J, leaving 13 bases between. CDR3 length equals 14 residues. The germline gives CDR1 SGHRS, CDR2 YFSETQ. The CDR3 spells CASSLLVDIHEQYF. CDR3 bases: TGCGCCAGCAGCTTGCTAGTAGATATCCACGAGCAGTACTTC.